Described below is a single T cell receptor beta chain sequence and its context. The sample comes from a study of T cell changes during pregnancy in multiple sclerosis. CDR3 length equals 17 residues. Trimming left V 0 bases short and J 4 bases short, with 18 bases between. From germline, CDR1 is SGHNT and CDR2 YYREEE (reference sequence). TCRdb's table, derived via immunoSEQ multiplex PCR, lists solely in-frame clones and lacks some. The sample includes around 36,000 clones, roughly 91% of them seen just once. The sequence was obtained from a female donor with multiple sclerosis, enrolled in a pregnancy study. This chain uses TRBV5-4 with TRBJ2-3, with a tentative D call TRBD2 (8 bases). Sequencing used CD8+ T cells from peripheral blood mononuclear cells, obtained before pregnancy. The CDR3: CASSLEGAGGGSDTQYF. DNA for the CDR3: TGTGCCAGCAGCTTGGAGGGGGCGGGGGGAGGATCAGATACGCAGTATTTT.